Reported below is one T cell receptor (beta chain). The antigen is not known. This entry comes from a study of cytomegalovirus exposure and HLA in healthy donors. Regarding the study as a whole: Later analysis found that TCR beta chains associated with HLA were more clonally expanded than other, equally common chains. Most TCR beta V segments were productive about 90% or about 30% of the time in an earlier analysis. Generally TCR sequences proved uncommon, though certain public TCRs appeared in numerous donors. Differences between HLA loci emerged in a later analysis of TCR association rates, with DRB1 most and HLA-C fewest.

Germline CDR1 is MNHEY and CDR2 is SVGAGI. The V and J ends lost 2 bases and 7 bases respectively, with 14 bases between them. The CDR3 spans 14 residues. This PCR relied on a set of 60 Vbeta primers and 13 Jbeta primers. TCRdb's copy holds only in-frame clones and misses some; the assay was immunoSEQ multiplex PCR. The table lists approximately 68,000 clones. The sample comprised PBMCs. This clonotype originated in a female donor in good health and CMV-seropositive. This chain joins TRBV6-5 and TRBJ1-2; no firm D call. DNA of the CDR3: TGTGCCAGCAGTTACGTCCGGGGATTGAGTGGCTACACCTTC. This encodes CASSYVRGLSGYTF.